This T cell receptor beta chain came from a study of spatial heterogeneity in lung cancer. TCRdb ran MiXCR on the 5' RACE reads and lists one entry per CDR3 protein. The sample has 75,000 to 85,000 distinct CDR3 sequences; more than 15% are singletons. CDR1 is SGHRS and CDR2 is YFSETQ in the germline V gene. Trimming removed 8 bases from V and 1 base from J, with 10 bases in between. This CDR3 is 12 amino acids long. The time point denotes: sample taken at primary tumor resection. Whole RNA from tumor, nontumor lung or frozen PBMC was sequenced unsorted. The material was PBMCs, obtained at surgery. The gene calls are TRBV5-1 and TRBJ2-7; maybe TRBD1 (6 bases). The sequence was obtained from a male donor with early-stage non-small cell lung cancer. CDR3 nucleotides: TGCGCCAGTACGGGACAATCCTACGAGCAGTACTTC. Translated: CASTGQSYEQYF.